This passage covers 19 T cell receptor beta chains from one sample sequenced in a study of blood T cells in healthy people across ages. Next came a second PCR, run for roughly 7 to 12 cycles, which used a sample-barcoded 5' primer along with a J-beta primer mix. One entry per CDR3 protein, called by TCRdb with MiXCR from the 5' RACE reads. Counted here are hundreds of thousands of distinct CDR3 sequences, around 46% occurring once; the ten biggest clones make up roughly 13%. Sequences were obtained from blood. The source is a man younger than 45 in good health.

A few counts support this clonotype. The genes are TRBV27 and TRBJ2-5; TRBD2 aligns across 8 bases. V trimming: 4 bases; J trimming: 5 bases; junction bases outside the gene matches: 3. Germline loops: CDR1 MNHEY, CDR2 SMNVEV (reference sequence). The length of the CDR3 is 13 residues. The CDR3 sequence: CASSSVAGETQYF. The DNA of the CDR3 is TGTGCCAGCAGTTCGGTAGCGGGGGAGACCCAGTACTTC.

CDR3 amino acids: CASSLGTRVSPDTQYF. CDR3 nucleotide sequence: TGCGCCAGCAGCTTAGGGACTCGCGTCTCCCCAGATACGCAGTATTTT. The gene calls are TRBV5-1 and TRBJ2-3; D perhaps matches TRBD2 (6 bases). Trimming removed 2 bases at V and 4 bases at J, with 17 bases between. The CDR3 length is 16 residues. Germline V CDR1 and CDR2: SGHRS, YFSETQ.

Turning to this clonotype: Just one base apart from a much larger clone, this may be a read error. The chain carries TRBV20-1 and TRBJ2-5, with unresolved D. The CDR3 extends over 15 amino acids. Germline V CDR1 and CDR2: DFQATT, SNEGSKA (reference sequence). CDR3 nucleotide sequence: TGCAGTGCTAGAGATGCGGCAGATCCCCAAGGGACCCAGTACTTC. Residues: CSARDAADPQGTQYF.

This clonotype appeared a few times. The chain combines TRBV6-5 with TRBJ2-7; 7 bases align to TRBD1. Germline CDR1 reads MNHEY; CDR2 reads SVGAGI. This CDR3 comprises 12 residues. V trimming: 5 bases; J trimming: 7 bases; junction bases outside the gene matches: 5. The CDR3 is CASSRQGVEQYF. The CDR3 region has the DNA TGTGCCAGCAGTCGACAGGGAGTTGAGCAGTACTTC.

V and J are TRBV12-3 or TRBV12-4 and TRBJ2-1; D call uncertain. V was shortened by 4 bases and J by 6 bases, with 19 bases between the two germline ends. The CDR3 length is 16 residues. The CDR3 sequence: CASSWAATVPVNEQFF. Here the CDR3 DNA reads TGTGCCAGCAGTTGGGCTGCGACGGTACCAGTCAATGAGCAGTTCTTC.

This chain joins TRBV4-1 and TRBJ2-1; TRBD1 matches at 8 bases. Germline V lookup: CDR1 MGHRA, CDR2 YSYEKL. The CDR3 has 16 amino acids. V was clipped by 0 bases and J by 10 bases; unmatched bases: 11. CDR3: CASSQEAGGQGYEQFF. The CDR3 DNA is TGCGCCAGCAGCCAAGAAGCCGGAGGACAGGGCTACGAGCAGTTCTTC.

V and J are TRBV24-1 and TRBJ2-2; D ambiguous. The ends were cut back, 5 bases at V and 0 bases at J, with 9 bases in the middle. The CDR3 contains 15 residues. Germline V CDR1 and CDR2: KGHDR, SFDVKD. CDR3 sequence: CATSGRVTNTGELFF. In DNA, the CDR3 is TGTGCCACCAGTGGTAGGGTAACGAACACCGGGGAGCTGTTTTTT.

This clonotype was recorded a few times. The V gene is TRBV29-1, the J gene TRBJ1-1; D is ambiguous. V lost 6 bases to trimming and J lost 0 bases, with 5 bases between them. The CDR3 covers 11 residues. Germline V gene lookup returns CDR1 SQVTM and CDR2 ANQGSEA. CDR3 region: CSVGLNTEAFF. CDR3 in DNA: TGCAGCGTCGGTCTGAACACTGAAGCTTTCTTT.

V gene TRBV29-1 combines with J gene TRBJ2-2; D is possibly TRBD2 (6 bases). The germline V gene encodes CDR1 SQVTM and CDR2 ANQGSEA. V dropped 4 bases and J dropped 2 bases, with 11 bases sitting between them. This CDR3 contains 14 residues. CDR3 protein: CSVGRGLNTGELFF. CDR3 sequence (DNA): TGCAGCGTTGGGAGGGGCCTCAACACCGGGGAGCTGTTTTTT.

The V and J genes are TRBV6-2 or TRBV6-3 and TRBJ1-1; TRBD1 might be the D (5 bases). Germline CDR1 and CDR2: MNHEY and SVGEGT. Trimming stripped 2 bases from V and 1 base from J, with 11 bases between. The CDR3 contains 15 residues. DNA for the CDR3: TGTGCCAGCAGTTACCCGACAGCGGGGAACACTGAAGCTTTCTTT. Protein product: CASSYPTAGNTEAFF.

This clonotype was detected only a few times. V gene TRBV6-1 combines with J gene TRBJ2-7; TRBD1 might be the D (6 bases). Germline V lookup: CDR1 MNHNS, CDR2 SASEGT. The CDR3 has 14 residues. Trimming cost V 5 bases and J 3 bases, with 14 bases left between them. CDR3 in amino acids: CASSNLGQFYEQYF. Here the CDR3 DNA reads TGTGCCAGCAGTAACCTCGGACAGTTCTACGAGCAGTACTTC.

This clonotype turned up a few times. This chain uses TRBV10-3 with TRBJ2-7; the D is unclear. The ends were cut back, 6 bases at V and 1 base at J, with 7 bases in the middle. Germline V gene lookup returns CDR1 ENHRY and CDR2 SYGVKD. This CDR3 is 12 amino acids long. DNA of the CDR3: TGTGCCATCAGGACAAGTTCCTACGAGCAGTACTTC. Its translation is CAIRTSSYEQYF.

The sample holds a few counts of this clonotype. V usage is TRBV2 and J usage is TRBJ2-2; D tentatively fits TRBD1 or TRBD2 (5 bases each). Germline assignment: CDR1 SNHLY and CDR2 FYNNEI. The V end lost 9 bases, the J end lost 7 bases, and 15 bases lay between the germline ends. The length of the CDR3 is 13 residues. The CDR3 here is CARGTDGIGELFF. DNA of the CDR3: TGTGCCAGAGGGACGGACGGAATCGGGGAGCTGTTTTTT.

DNA of the CDR3: TGTGCCAGCAACGGACAGGGGGTCTTCACCGGTGGCAATCAGCCCCAGCATTTT. Amino acid sequence: CASNGQGVFTGGNQPQHF. The V and J genes are TRBV2 and TRBJ1-5, with TRBD1 matching 10 bases. The trim removed 7 bases at V and 2 bases at J, leaving 14 bases unmatched. This CDR3 region has 18 residues. Looked up from germline, CDR1 is SNHLY and CDR2 is FYNNEI.

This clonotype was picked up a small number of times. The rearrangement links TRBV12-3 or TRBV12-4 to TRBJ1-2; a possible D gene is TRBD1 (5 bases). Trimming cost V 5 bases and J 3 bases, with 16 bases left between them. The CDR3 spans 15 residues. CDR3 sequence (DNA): TGTGCCAGCAGTCCCGAGCCGGGGGTCCACTATGGCTACACCTTC. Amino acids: CASSPEPGVHYGYTF.

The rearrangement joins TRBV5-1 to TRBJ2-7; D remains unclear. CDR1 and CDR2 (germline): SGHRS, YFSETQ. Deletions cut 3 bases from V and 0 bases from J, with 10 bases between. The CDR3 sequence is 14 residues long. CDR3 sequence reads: CASSWTDLSYEQYF. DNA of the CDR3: TGCGCCAGCAGCTGGACGGACCTCTCCTACGAGCAGTACTTC.

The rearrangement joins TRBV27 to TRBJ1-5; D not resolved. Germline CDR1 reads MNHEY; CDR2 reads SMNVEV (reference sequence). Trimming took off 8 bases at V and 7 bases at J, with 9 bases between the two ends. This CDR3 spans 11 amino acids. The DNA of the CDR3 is TGTGCCAGCCCCCCCTTCCAGCCCCAGCATTTT. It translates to CASPPFQPQHF.

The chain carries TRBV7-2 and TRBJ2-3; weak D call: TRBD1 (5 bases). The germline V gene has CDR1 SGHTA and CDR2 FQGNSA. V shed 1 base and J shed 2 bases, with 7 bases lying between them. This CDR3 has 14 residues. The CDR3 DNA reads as TGTGCCAGCAGCTTAGACAGGATCACAGATACGCAGTATTTT. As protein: CASSLDRITDTQYF.

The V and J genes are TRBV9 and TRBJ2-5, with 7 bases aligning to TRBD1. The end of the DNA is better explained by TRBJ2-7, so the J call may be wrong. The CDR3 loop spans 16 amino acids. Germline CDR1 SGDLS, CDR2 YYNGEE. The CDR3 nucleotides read TGTGCCAGCAGCCTCCGTGTGAAGGGGGCTTTATACGAGCAGTACTTC. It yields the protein CASSLRVKGALYEQYF.